This TCR beta chain was identified in a study of blood T cells in healthy people across ages (dated by TCRdb to about 2015). For the wider study: Template switching captured roughly one uniquely barcoded TCR beta cDNA molecule per two T cells in model experiments. To avoid experimental bias, donors of different ages were spread randomly across the sequencing lanes. The donors were split into four age groups: young (average roughly 15 years), middle-aged (roughly 39), aged (over 55) and long-lived (over 75). Age-related changes in TCR beta repertoire diversity were measured in the study by deep sequencing normalized with unique cDNA molecular identifiers. Two additional independent replicas of 1 million unique cDNA reads from the same blood draw were analyzed for two donors (one aged 18 to 29 and one aged 80 or older).

Overall results and qualifications from the work: The CMV infection status of donors was not known, potentially confounding age-related changes in expanded clonotypes. As age increased, observed TCR beta diversity per million T cells dropped in a roughly linear way, and a significant reduction was already evident by age roughly 36. The long-lived group showed more naive CD4+ T cells, fewer expanded clones and increased TCR diversity than the aged group, suggesting age selection. Since profiling was done on bulk unsorted PBMCs, naive and antigen-experienced compartments could not be conclusively compared. A strong correlation was found between observed TCR beta diversity and the percentage of naive T cells measured by flow cytometry. Total diversity estimates from one million sequenced T cells were considered lower bounds and underestimates.

To prepare the library, 5' RACE was applied. The reads were generated on an Illumina HiSeq 2500. A second PCR of roughly 7 to 12 cycles was run with a J-beta primer mix and a sample-barcoded 5' primer. A template-switch 5' adaptor carrying 12 random nucleotides introduced a unique molecular identifier onto each TCR beta cDNA molecule. Each sample yielded at least 2.5 million CDR3-containing paired-end reads. All of the RNA was converted into first-strand cDNA using the Mint cDNA synthesis kit, with a TRBC-specific oligonucleotide serving as the primer. Following uracil-DNA glycosylase treatment, a first 18-cycle PCR with universal primers M1SS and BC2_uni_R was performed on all cDNA. In the source study's methods: For normalization, 1 million high-quality reads were randomly selected from each sample, with every read carrying a distinct molecular identifier. Instead of being binned into consensus sequences, reads with shared molecular identifiers were discarded. MiTCR, run with a Q25 quality threshold and the strictest error-elimination algorithm, handled CDR3 identification, clonotype clustering and error correction. A nonparametric unseen species model using Euler transformation provided a lower-bound estimate of total TCR beta diversity. The raw public data were reprocessed by TCRdb itself: fastp quality trimming at Q25, MiXCR clonotype calling, in-frame beta chains only. Each CDR3 protein gets just one entry, which takes the most common genes and DNA from the rows behind it. The V and J calls here are based on TCRdb, not the publication. The sample table contains 600,000 or so distinct CDR3 sequences; only one count was recorded for roughly 21% of them. Under 4% of the sample is in the top ten clones.

Its CDR3 holds 12 amino acids, cysteine through phenylalanine. The DNA shown is the 36-base CDR3, in frame from base 1. For CDR1 and CDR2, the germline V gene lists SGHRS and YFSETQ. Trimming removed 7 bases from V and 7 bases from J; the gene matches leave 3 bases unexplained. Systemically healthy Caucasian individuals from Russia, some 38 in total and aged roughly 6 to 100 years, were included as donors. Around 10 milliliters of peripheral blood were collected from each donor into EDTA-treated Vacutainer tubes. Ficoll-Paque density-gradient centrifugation was used to isolate PBMCs, with at least 6.5 million per sample. Trizol reagent was used to extract total RNA from the PBMCs, yielding at least 6 micrograms per sample. Naive CD45RAhigh/CD27high T cell percentages were measured by flow cytometry on a PBMC aliquot from every donor. This clonotype was observed a handful of times. Its antigen is unknown. Qualities for individual bases were not recorded, and no much larger clone is one base off.

The receptor was derived from a man aged 65 to 85 in good health. The sequenced sample consisted of blood. The chain joins TRBV5-1 to TRBJ2-1, and 9 junction bases match TRBD1. The CDR3 protein: CASLGTGNEQFF. Here is the DNA: TGCGCCAGCCTGGGGACAGGGAATGAGCAGTTCTTC.